Listed below are T cell receptor beta chains from one sample, sequenced in a study of CXCR3-negative and CXCR3-positive naive CD8 T cells. One entry per CDR3 protein, without DNA, is what TCRdb gives after re-calling the 5' RACE reads. This sample's table has 20,000 to 25,000 distinct CDR3 sequences. Specimen: naive CXCR3- CD8+ T cells from blood. All receptors derive from a human donor in good health. Some clones in this sample may be carry-over from other donors' samples. Both conserved end residues are part of each CDR3. A clone size is listed for some rows: how often the clone was seen (once, few, many), or a class if it is expanded.

clone size	CDR3 length	J gene	V gene	CDR3 protein
NA	17	TRBJ2-2	TRBV9	CASSDPATGLWPGELFF
NA	13	TRBJ2-1	TRBV7-2	CASSLDISGEQFF
medium-sized	16	TRBJ2-1	TRBV28	CASSLPPGELYNEQFF
NA	15	TRBJ1-1	TRBV6-2/TRBV6-3	CASTNGVYGATEAFF
NA	13	TRBJ2-1	TRBV7-3	CASSLTSGGEQFF
NA	17	TRBJ2-1	TRBV7-3	CASSGLAGFSSYNEQFF
NA	14	TRBJ2-7	TRBV6-2/TRBV6-3	CASSISSGAYEQYF
medium-sized	14	TRBJ2-3	TRBV20-1	CSARDRGSPDTQYF
NA	17	TRBJ2-1	TRBV12-3/TRBV12-4	CASSLVVRDRAYNEQFF
NA	15	TRBJ1-5	TRBV28	CASRGSGSLDQPQHF
NA	14	TRBJ2-7	TRBV3-1	CASSPWGQGDEQYF
NA	14	TRBJ1-6	TRBV27	CASSLYRDRVTLHF
NA	13	TRBJ2-7	TRBV7-7	CASSPGTDYEQYF
large	12	TRBJ1-1	TRBV18	CASSPSEAEAFF
NA	18	TRBJ2-5	TRBV29-1	CSVGGGLADARAKETQYF
NA	17	TRBJ2-1	TRBV14	CASSQDLDRDSSNEQFF
NA	15	TRBJ2-6	TRBV28	CASMGRDGGANVLTF
medium-sized	14	TRBJ2-5	TRBV6-5	CAIGDPAGGETQYF
NA	14	TRBJ2-7	TRBV14	CASSQDRRGNEQYF
medium-sized	14	TRBJ2-3	TRBV7-2	CASSLVPSRDTQYF
NA	15	TRBJ2-7	TRBV28	CASSLLSAPGYEQYF
NA	14	TRBJ2-7	TRBV6-6	CASSFLPGTYEQYF
NA	14	TRBJ2-3	TRBV29-1	CSVVGGLRTDTQYF
NA	11	TRBJ2-7	TRBV15	CATSRGRVKYF
NA	14	TRBJ2-5	TRBV7-9	CASSDSRDPETQYF
NA	16	TRBJ2-2	TRBV3-1	CASSQDRQEDTGELFF
NA	15	TRBJ2-7	TRBV20-1	CSARDMTGTRYEQYF
NA	15	TRBJ2-3	TRBV7-6	CASSFGGSSTDTQYF
NA	15	TRBJ2-1	TRBV20-1	CSAPSQVVSYNEQFF
NA	18	TRBJ2-2	TRBV6-2/TRBV6-3	CASSYASPGLAGAGELFF
NA	14	TRBJ2-7	TRBV3-1	CASPRRDSSYEQYF
NA	14	TRBJ2-4	TRBV11-2	CASSPWEGKDIQYF
NA	15	TRBJ2-3	TRBV7-3	CASAEGALSTDTQYF
NA	12	TRBJ2-1	TRBV4-3	CASSPSGAEQFF
NA	12	TRBJ2-1	TRBV29-1	CSVERTSNEQFF